This record looks at one TCR beta chain sequence and its context. Its cognate antigen has yet to be identified. No qualities accompany the bases; no much larger clone lies one base away. This entry is derived from a study of graft-versus-host responses after intestinal transplantation (dated by TCRdb to about 2021). Concerning the study at large: Recipients received multivisceral, liver-intestinal, or isolated intestinal transplants. Every recipient was given anti-thymocyte globulin induction, followed by approximately three years of maintenance tacrolimus and steroids. Graft-versus-host and host-versus-graft alloreactive T cell clones were tracked in the graft, circulation and bone marrow after intestinal transplantation using bulk TCR-beta CDR3 sequencing. Alloreactive clones were identified by sequencing pre-transplant mixed lymphocyte reaction products and comparing these products with unstimulated pre-transplant donor and recipient T cells. The cohort enrolled under 30 intestinal transplant recipients, one of whom was a retransplant, and a few patients without pretransplant specimens were excluded. Donor T cell macrochimerism was defined as a peak of at least 4% donor T cells among recipient peripheral blood mononuclear cells. Rather than being sequenced by the commercial service, samples from a few later patients were sequenced in-house on an Illumina MiSeq and processed with MiXCR.

The library was generated by the immunoSEQ multiplex PCR assay. For most patients, genomic DNA was isolated with the Qiagen DNeasy Blood and Tissue Kit and shipped frozen to Adaptive Biotechnologies for TCR sequencing. For most patients, genomic DNA was subjected to high-throughput TCR-beta CDR3 sequencing by Adaptive Biotechnologies. Per the source publication's procedure: Adaptive's ImmunoSEQ software was the source of the TCR sequencing data for 15 to 20 patients, while a few other patients were processed with MiXCR and VDJtools. To correct CD4 versus CD8 sorting errors, sequences present in both subsets at a frequency ratio below 5:1 were removed. CDR3 nucleotide sequences shared by donor and recipient were removed because the origin of these sequences could not be assigned. At least 2-fold expansion over unstimulated cells and a minimum CFSE-low frequency of 0.002% (template counts) or 0.001% (read counts) were required for clones to be classified as alloreactive. A clone was considered mappable if detected in the sequenced pre-transplant spleen, lymph node, or MLR CFSE-low populations of the donor or recipient. Cumulative frequency of alloreactive clones was calculated as a percentage of all sequences weighted by copy number. Not all clones reach the TCRdb copy of this immuneACCESS table, which keeps in-frame sequences only. Checked studies attribute under half of the gap to unresolved V genes and leave the rest unexplained. For V, J and clone size, that table is used; D and trimming come from the DNA. A total of about 120,000 clones appear in this sample, more than 90% of them only once. Roughly 0.23% of the sample is in the top ten clones.

Interpreted using the paper, the time point label stands for: cells obtained before transplantation from donor or recipient. CD3+CD4+ and CD3+CD8+ populations were FACS-sorted from unstimulated pre-transplant donor and recipient cells taken from spleen or lymph nodes. Taken from cysteine to phenylalanine, the CDR3 has 15 residues. Just CDR3 DNA is preserved here, 45 bases in frame from base 1. CDR1 and CDR2 (SQVTM, ANQGSEA) derive from the germline V gene. At the junction V is shortened by 2 bases and J by 0 bases, with 14 bases in between. Points the paper makes about the study in general: Patients with donor T cell macrochimerism had high GvH to HvG T cell clonal ratios in their allografts. Early after transplant, peak levels of circulating GvH clones were associated with declines in HvG clones. Conclusions were limited by the relatively low number and heterogeneity of intestinal transplant patients. GvH clones turned up in recipient bone marrow, with some appearing earlier in ileal mucosa or blood, a pattern consistent with an intestinal mucosal origin.

The sequencing here drew on unstimulated CD4+ T cells sorted from spleen or lymph node cells, taken before transplant. This TCR was recovered from a human donor who was the organ donor for an intestinal transplant. This chain joins TRBV29-1 to TRBJ2-7, with no confident D gene call. The CDR3: CSVESLVQSSYEQYF. Here is the DNA: TGCAGCGTTGAATCCCTTGTCCAAAGCTCCTACGAGCAGTACTTC.